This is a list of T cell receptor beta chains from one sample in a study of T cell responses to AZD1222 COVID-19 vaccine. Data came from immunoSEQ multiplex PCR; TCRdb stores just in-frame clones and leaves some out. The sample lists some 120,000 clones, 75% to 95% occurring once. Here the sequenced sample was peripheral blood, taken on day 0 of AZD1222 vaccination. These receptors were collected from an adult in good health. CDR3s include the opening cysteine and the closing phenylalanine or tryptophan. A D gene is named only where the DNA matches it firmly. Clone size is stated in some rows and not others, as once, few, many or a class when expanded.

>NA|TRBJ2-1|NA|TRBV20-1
TGCAGTGCTATTTACAATGAGCAGTTCTTC
CSAIYNEQFF
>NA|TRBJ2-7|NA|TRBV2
TGTGCCAGCATCCGGGACGTCTCCTACGAGCAGTACTTC
CASIRDVSYEQYF
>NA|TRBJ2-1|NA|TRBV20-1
TGCAGTGCTAGTGGGGTCCGCTCCTACAATGAGCAGTTCTTC
CSASGVRSYNEQFF
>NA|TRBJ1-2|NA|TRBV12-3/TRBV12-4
TGTGCCAGCAGCCGGGGGGTTGGCTATGGCTACACCTTC
CASSRGVGYGYTF
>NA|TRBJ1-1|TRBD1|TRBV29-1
TGCAGCGTAAACGGACAGGGAGGTTCTCCTGAAGCTTTCTTT
CSVNGQGGSPEAFF
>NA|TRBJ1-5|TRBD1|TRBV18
TGTGCCAGCTCACCCGAAGCCAGGGGGCATCAGCCCCAGCATTTT
CASSPEARGHQPQHF
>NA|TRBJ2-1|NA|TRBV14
TGTGCCAGCAGCCGGCAGGTTCCGGCCCACAATGAGCAGTTCTTC
CASSRQVPAHNEQFF
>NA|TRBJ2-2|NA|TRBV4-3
TGCGCCAGCAGCCACGAATCCTACACCGGGGAGCTGTTTTTT
CASSHESYTGELFF
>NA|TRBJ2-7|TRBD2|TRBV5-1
TGCGCCAGCAGCCCAGGACTAGTCGGCTCCTACGAGCAGTACTTC
CASSPGLVGSYEQYF
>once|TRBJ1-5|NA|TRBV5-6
TGTGCCAGCAGCCCCGGGAGGGGGAGCAATCAGCCCCAGCATTTT
CASSPGRGSNQPQHF
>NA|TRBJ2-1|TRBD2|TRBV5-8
TGTGCCAGCAGCCAAAGTAGCGGGAGGGCTAGGAATGAGCAGTTCTTC
CASSQSSGRARNEQFF
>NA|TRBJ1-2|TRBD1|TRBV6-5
TGTGCCAGCAGATTGGACAGGGTTGTGGATGGCTACACCTTC
CASRLDRVVDGYTF
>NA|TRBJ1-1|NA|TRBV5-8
TGTGCCAGCAGCTTGTCTGGTATGAACACTGAAGCTTTCTTT
CASSLSGMNTEAFF
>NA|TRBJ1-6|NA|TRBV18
TGTGCCAGCTCACCAGGGGGCGATACACCCCTCCACTTT
CASSPGGDTPLHF
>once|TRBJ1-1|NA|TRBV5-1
TGCGCCAGCAGCCCCAAGGGTGGGGACATGAACACTGAAGCTTTCTTT
CASSPKGGDMNTEAFF
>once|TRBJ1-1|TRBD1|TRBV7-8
TGTGCCAGCAGCTTAGTCTCCAGGACAGGGATGAACACTGAAGCTTTCTTT
CASSLVSRTGMNTEAFF
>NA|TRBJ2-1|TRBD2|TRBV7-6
TGTGCCAGCAGCCAAAGGGGTAGAGCGGGGAATCCTGAGCAGTTCTTC
CASSQRGRAGNPEQFF
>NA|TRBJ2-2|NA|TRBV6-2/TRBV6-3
TGTGCCAGCAGCTCCTCCACGCCTGCGAACACCGGGGAGCTGTTTTTT
CASSSSTPANTGELFF
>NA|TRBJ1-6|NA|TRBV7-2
TGTGCCAGCAGCTCCCGGGGCCCCAATAATTCACCCCTCCACTTT
CASSSRGPNNSPLHF
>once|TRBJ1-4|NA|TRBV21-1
TGTGCCAGCAGTTACAGGGGGGCGAAGGAAAAACTGTTTTTT
CASSYRGAKEKLFF
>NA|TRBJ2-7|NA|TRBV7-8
TGTGCCAGCAGCTTAGGGGTCGAGCAGTACTTC
CASSLGVEQYF
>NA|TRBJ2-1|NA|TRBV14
TGTGCCAGCAGCCAAGGGACAGCGGGAAAGGTTAGGAATGAGCAGTTCTTC
CASSQGTAGKVRNEQFF
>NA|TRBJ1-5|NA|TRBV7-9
TGTGCCAGCAGCGTGGGGGAGCAGCCCCAGCATTTT
CASSVGEQPQHF
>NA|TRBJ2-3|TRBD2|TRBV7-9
TGTGCCAGCAGCTCGACTAGCGGTGCAGCGCAGTATTTT
CASSSTSGAAQYF
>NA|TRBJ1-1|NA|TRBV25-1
TGTGCCAGCAGGGCCCGGGGGCGGGGGAACACTGAAGCTTTCTTT
CASRARGRGNTEAFF
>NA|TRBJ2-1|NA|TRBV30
TGTGCCTGGAAAGGGTTGAGCGGGCTCTCCTACAATGAGCAGTTCTTC
CAWKGLSGLSYNEQFF
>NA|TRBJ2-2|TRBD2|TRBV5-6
TGTGCCAGCAGCCAGGACTCGGTTTTTGGGGGGGCCGGGGAGCTGTTTTTT
CASSQDSVFGGAGELFF
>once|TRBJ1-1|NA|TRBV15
TGTGCCACCAGCAGAGGGGCGAACACTGAAGCTTTCTTT
CATSRGANTEAFF
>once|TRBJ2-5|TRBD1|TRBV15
TGTGCCACCAGCAGGGGACAGCAAGAGACCCAGTACTTC
CATSRGQQETQYF
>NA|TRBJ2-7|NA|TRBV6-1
TGTGCCAGCAGTGAATGGGGTACGAACTACGAGCAGTACTTC
CASSEWGTNYEQYF
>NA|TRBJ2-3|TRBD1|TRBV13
TGTGCCAGCAGCCCCTCCCCTCGGGACAGAGTCACAGATACGCAGTATTTT
CASSPSPRDRVTDTQYF
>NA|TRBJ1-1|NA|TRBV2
TGTGCCAGCACCGAGCGGGGGCGACGGGCTTTCTTT
CASTERGRRAFF
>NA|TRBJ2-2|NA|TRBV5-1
TGCGCCAGCAGCTGGGGGACGGAGAACACCGGGGAGCTGTTTTTT
CASSWGTENTGELFF
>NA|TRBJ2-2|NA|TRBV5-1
TGCGCCAGCAGCCCGCAGGGGTCGAGCACCGGGGAGCTGTTTTTT
CASSPQGSSTGELFF
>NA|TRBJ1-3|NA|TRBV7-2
TGTGCCAGCAGCTCGCCCTTGGTCAGGGAGTCCTCTGGAAACACCATATATTTT
CASSSPLVRESSGNTIYF
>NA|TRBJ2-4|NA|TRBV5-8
TGTGCCAGCAGCTTGGGACCAAGGGGGATTCAGTACTTC
CASSLGPRGIQYF
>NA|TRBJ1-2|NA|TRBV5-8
TGTGCCAGCAGCTTGAGTCAGGGATCTTTTTATGGCTACACCTTC
CASSLSQGSFYGYTF
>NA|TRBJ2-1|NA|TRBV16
TGTGCCAGCAGCCAGCCAAGGGGATACAATGAGCAGTTCTTC
CASSQPRGYNEQFF
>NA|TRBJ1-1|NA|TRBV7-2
TGTGCCAGCAGCTCTCCCTGGGGGTCGGGGGCTTTCTTT
CASSSPWGSGAFF
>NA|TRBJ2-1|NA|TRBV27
TGTGCCAGCAACCGGGACGGAAGCTCCAATGAGCAGTTCTTC
CASNRDGSSNEQFF
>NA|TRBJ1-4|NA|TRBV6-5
TGTGCCAGCAGTTTCGACTCGGGTCTTAATGAAAAACTGTTTTTT
CASSFDSGLNEKLFF
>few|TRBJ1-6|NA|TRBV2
TGTGCCAGCAGTGAGGACGCCACTGGGAATTCACCCCTCCACTTT
CASSEDATGNSPLHF